The entry below gives a single TCR beta chain sequence along with its context. This clone was detected a few times. No antigen is known for it. Base qualities are missing; no much larger clone stands one base away. The sample originates from a study of beta chain features in type 1 diabetes (dated by TCRdb to 2016 to 2018). At the level of the whole study: Mean age, gender distribution, total cell number and subset yield did not differ between patients and healthy donors. A total of roughly 99 million sorted cells were examined across all samples, and the number of cells per subset was strongly correlated with RNA yield. In the study, recently diagnosed type 1 diabetes patients and matched healthy donors were compared on the TCRB repertoires of their sorted circulating CD4+ T cell subsets. Regulatory and stem cell-like memory subsets were isolated from only 8 patients and about eight healthy donors, whereas naive and central memory subsets came from all 30 or so donors. Study-wide conclusions, independent of this receptor: PCR may preferentially amplify shorter templates, but because patient and control samples were amplified and corrected together, any resulting skew would affect both groups equally. At VDJ recombination sites, patients with type 1 diabetes made fewer insertions and deleted more nucleotides, a pattern implying thymic rearrangement abnormalities. Naive, central memory and regulatory TCRB repertoires appeared to be more similar among patients than among healthy donors. Because small numbers of individuals were included in the HLA sub-analyses, any influence of HLA type on TCRB rearrangement was left unresolved. Type 1 diabetes patients showed a moderate but significant shortening of TCRB CDR3 length in all four CD4+ subsets. Because cDNA was sequenced instead of genomic DNA, activated cells with high expression could be over-represented, although the groups did not differ in activation or CD3 levels.

All of the isolated RNA was reverse transcribed with the High Capacity cDNA Reverse Transcription Kit, so expressed TCRB transcripts were sequenced. Deep immunoSEQ sequencing was applied to naive, central memory and regulatory T cell samples, giving an average of approximately 3.8 million total reads per sample. Sorted cells were lysed in RLT buffer, and RNA was extracted using DNase-treated RNeasy Micro or Mini kits according to cell number. To prevent cross-contamination, each cell subset was processed individually, whereas patient and healthy donor samples were processed jointly. The immunoSEQ multiplex PCR was used to amplify TCRB sequences from cDNA, generating 87-bp fragments that spanned the CDR3 region. Sequencing of the amplicons was done on the Illumina HiSeq platform. Regarding the original processing steps: Synthetic template baselines were used to correct PCR bias computationally, reads within Hamming distance 2 were collapsed, and singletons that could not be merged were discarded. Reads were aligned to IMGT to assign V, D and J genes, CDR3 length, and insertions or deletions at six rearrangement sites. Within each subset, clonotype counts were normalized to sorted cell number, after which true diversity and Gini coefficients were computed with the tcR R package. Repertoire sharing was quantified using the overlap coefficient calculated on TCRB nucleotide sequences. TCRdb limited this immuneACCESS table to in-frame rearrangements with V and J called. A share of clones is missing; checked studies link under half to unresolved V genes, and the rest is unexplained. The V and J calls and the clone size are those of that table, but D and trimming were determined from the DNA. The table for this sample lists roughly 300,000 clones; around 9.7% of them were counted only once. Of the sample, less than 1.2% falls within the top ten clones.

Each donor gave one peripheral blood draw, averaging roughly 120 mL, which was collected into heparinised tubes. A BD FACSAria II was used to sort naive, central memory, regulatory and stem cell-like memory CD4+ T cells with a panel that included CD45RO, CCR7, CD25, CD127, CD95 and CD27. A purity above 98% was achieved for all sorted populations. PBMCs were isolated immediately by Lymphoprep density gradient centrifugation and stained directly without culture. To minimize batch effects, samples were stained and sorted in pairs, one healthy donor with one patient per experiment. V is reduced by 5 bases and J by 2 bases, leaving a spacing of 13 bases between them. The CDR1 and CDR2 encoded by the germline V gene are SGDLS and YYNGEE. Its CDR3 holds 15 amino acids, cysteine through phenylalanine. The retained sequence is limited to the CDR3, 45 bases, with the frame set at the first base.

The sequence derives from a man aged 25-45 years with type 1 diabetes. The sample taken for sequencing was central memory CD4+ T cells from blood. This sequence uses TRBV9 and TRBJ2-2; the D gene cannot be named for sure. The nucleotide sequence reads TGTGCCAGCAGTGAACGGGCCACTAACACCGGGGAGCTGTTTTTT. Translated, it gives CASSERATNTGELFF.